This TCR beta chain was obtained from a study of shared clonotypes between healthy human individuals. Study-wide results and caveats: When compared with the clonotypes that were shared by all four sorted-subset donors, the non-shared clonotypes turned out to have lower generation probabilities. Sharing across four donors was highest in naive CD4 (around 5%) and lowest in memory CD8 (around 0.4%). Larger estimated richness was generally seen in naive subsets than in memory subsets.

Assay used: immunoSEQ multiplex PCR; TCRdb lists only in-frame clones, some missing. This sample carries 2 million to 2.5 million clones, about 94% of them seen once, and the ten largest clones take around 0.13%. A remark on this clone: Its target is not known.

It was into CD45RA+ naive and CD45RA-negative memory subsets that the CD4+ cells were split. The germline V and J ends were trimmed by 4 bases and 4 bases, with 23 bases remaining between them. Per the germline V gene, CDR1 is SGHDN and CDR2 is FVKESK. This CDR3 spans 18 amino acids. The receptor was derived from a young man in good health. The chain is built from TRBV14 and TRBJ1-5; D may be TRBD1 (6 bases). Source material: naive CD4+ T cells sorted from blood. As to subset: CD45RA+ positively selected. The CDR3 DNA sequence: TGTGCCAGCAGCCTAGGGGGGCCCCGTAGGGTATGGAATCAGCCCCAGCATTTT. This encodes CASSLGGPRRVWNQPQHF.